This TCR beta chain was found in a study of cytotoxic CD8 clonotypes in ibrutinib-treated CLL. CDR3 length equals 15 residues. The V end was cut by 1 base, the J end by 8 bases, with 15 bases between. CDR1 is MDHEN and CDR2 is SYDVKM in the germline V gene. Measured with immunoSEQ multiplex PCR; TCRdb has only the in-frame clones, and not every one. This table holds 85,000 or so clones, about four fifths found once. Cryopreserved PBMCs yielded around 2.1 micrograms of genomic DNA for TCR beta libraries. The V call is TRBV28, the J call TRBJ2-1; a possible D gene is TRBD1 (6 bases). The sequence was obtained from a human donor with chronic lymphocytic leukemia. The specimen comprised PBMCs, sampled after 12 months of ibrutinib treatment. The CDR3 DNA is TGTGCCAGCAGTTTATTTGGGCAGGGGAGCGATGAGCAGTTCTTC. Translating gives CASSLFGQGSDEQFF.